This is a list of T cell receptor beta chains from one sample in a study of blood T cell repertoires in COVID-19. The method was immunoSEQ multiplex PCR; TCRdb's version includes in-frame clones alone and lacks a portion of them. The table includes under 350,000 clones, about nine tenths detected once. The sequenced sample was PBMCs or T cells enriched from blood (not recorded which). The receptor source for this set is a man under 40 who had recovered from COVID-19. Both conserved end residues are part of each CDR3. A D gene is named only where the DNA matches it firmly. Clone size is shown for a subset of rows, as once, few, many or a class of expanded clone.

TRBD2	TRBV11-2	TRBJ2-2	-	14	TGTGCCGGTCGGAGGGCGGGGGACACCGGGGAGCTGTTTTTT	CAGRRAGDTGELFF
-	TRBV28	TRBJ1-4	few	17	TGTGCCAGCAGTAAGGGGTCCATTGGAGGGATCGGTGAAAAACTGTTTTTT	CASSKGSIGGIGEKLFF
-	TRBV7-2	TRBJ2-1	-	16	TGTGCCAGCAGCTTTTTCTCTAGCGAGTACTACAATGAGCAGTTCTTC	CASSFFSSEYYNEQFF
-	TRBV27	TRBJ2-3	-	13	TGTGCCAGCAGTTGGGGCGGTACAGATACGCAGTATTTT	CASSWGGTDTQYF
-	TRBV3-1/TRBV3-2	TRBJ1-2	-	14	TGTGCCAGCAGCCAAGATTTGCGGGGGGATGGCTACACCTTC	CASSQDLRGDGYTF
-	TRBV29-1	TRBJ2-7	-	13	TGCAGCGTTGAGGGGGCAGGGGCACACGAGCAGTACTTC	CSVEGAGAHEQYF
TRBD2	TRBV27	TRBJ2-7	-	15	TGTGCCAGCAGTCCGGGACTAGCGGGTTCCTACGAGCAGTACTTC	CASSPGLAGSYEQYF
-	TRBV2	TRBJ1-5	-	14	TGTGCCAGCAGTAAGGGGCCCAGCAATCAGCCCCAGCATTTT	CASSKGPSNQPQHF
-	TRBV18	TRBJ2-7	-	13	TGTGCCAGCTCACCGGACGGGGATGGTGAGCAGTACTTC	CASSPDGDGEQYF
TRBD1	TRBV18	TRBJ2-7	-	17	TGTGCCAGCTCACCGGGGACAGGGGGCGCAGGGGGGTACGAGCAGTACTTC	CASSPGTGGAGGYEQYF
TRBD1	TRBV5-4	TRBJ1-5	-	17	TGTGCCAGCAGCTACCGGGACAGAAGAAATAGCAATCAGCCCCAGCATTTT	CASSYRDRRNSNQPQHF
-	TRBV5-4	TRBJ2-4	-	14	TGTGCCAGCAGCTTCAGTCTGGCCGAAAACATTCAGTACTTC	CASSFSLAENIQYF
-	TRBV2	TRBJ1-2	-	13	TGTGCCAGCATGTTGACAGTTAACTATGGCTACACCTTC	CASMLTVNYGYTF
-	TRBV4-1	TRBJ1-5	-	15	TGCGCCAGCAAAGGTCTCAGGGGCTCAAATCAGCCCCAGCATTTT	CASKGLRGSNQPQHF
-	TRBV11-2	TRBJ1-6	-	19	TGTGCCAGCAGCTCCAGGGACATCTCCTGGAGCTCCTATAATTCACCCCTCCACTTT	CASSSRDISWSSYNSPLHF
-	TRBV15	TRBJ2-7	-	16	TGTGCCAGCAGACAATTTTCGGGGGATGTTTCCTACGAGCAGTACTTC	CASRQFSGDVSYEQYF
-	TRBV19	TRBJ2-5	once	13	TGTGCCAGTACCCCAGACCCCACAGGGACCCAGTACTTC	CASTPDPTGTQYF
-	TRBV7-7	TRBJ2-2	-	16	TGTGCTAGCAGCTTACACGGGCAGGGGAACACCGGGGAGCTGTTTTTT	CASSLHGQGNTGELFF
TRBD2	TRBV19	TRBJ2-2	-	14	TGTGCCAGTAGGACTAGCCGAAACACCGGGGAGCTGTTTTTT	CASRTSRNTGELFF